This TCR beta chain is from a study of T cell clones after liver transplantation. Study observations and caveats: Graft donor-reactive T cells may have migrated into the graft rather than being deleted.

The CDR3 spans 15 residues. Germline CDR1 reads MDHEN; CDR2 reads SYDVKM. Trimming removed 1 base from V and 5 bases from J; junction bases left unmatched: 5. Sequencing was performed with immunoSEQ multiplex PCR; in TCRdb, only in-frame clones are kept and a portion is missing. The profile shows about 72,000 clones, more than 75% of them singletons. Points on this clone: As yet, its antigen is unknown.

The material sequenced was CD4+ T cells from blood, taken before liver transplant. The receptor was derived from a human donor who received a liver transplant. The chain employs TRBV28 and TRBJ2-7, with 10 bases lining up with TRBD1. The CDR3, as DNA: TGTGCCAGCAGTTTATCCGGGACAGGGGCCAACGAGCAGTACTTC. This gives the protein CASSLSGTGANEQYF. Full variable domain (outside the CDR3, taken from reference TRBV28 and TRBJ2-7): DVKVTQSSRYLVKRTGEKVFLECVQDMDHENMFWYRQDPGLGLRLIYFSYDVKMKEKGDIPEGYSVSREKKERFSLILESASTNQTSMYLCASSLSGTGANEQYFGPGTRLTVT.